These T cell receptor beta chains were read from a single sample in a study of CD8+CD57+ T cells in acquired aplastic anemia. TCRdb analysed the reads with MiXCR anew, one entry per CDR3 protein. The sample lists about 54,000 distinct CDR3 sequences, 57% occurring once. The material sequenced was sorted CD4+, CD8+, or CD8+CD57+ T cells (not recorded which) from PBMCs. The receptors originated from a human donor with aplastic anemia. The conserved cysteine and the conserved F or W are not part of the CDR3 here. A D gene is named only where the DNA matches it firmly. The size field is filled for only some rows; it gives once, few, many or a size class.

v_call	j_call	d_call	clone_size	cdr3_aa
TRBV2	TRBJ2-3	-	-	ASTQPAGYTQY
TRBV6-4	TRBJ1-5	-	-	ASKTNQPQH
TRBV25-1	TRBJ1-2	-	-	ASSEYVFGYGYT
TRBV25-1	TRBJ2-5	TRBD2	-	ASSELAGGTQY
TRBV4-1	TRBJ1-2	-	many	ASSQGPSYGYT
TRBV24-1	TRBJ2-1	-	-	ATTGSSYNEQF
TRBV7-2	TRBJ1-2	TRBD1	-	ASSLTVTGAYGYT
TRBV27	TRBJ2-5	TRBD2	-	ASRRTSGGKETQY
TRBV7-6	TRBJ1-3	-	-	ASSLRTANTIY
TRBV11-2	TRBJ2-5	-	-	ASSLDPASQETQY
TRBV12-3/TRBV12-4	TRBJ1-1	-	many	ASSFLPGLNTEAF
TRBV12-3/TRBV12-4	TRBJ1-2	TRBD1	many	ASSFHGTEGYGYT
TRBV10-3	TRBJ1-2	-	-	AISELRVPGYA
TRBV24-1	TRBJ1-5	TRBD1	-	ATRTGLQPQH
TRBV10-3	TRBJ1-4	-	-	AISDVGEKLF
TRBV2	TRBJ2-1	-	-	ASRRVLHEQF
TRBV2	TRBJ2-3	TRBD2	-	ASRGGTSESTDTQY
TRBV28	TRBJ2-6	-	many	ASSPSPGGDGANVLT
TRBV19	TRBJ1-2	-	-	ASNTAEGYT
TRBV7-2	TRBJ1-2	-	-	ASSLSGTTGYT
TRBV10-2	TRBJ1-4	-	-	ASSVPGDEKLF
TRBV14	TRBJ1-6	-	many	ASSQERGGGAENSPLH
TRBV5-1	TRBJ1-1	TRBD1	many	ASSFESGGYTEAF
TRBV7-6	TRBJ2-5	-	few	ASSPPYRAETQY
TRBV6-5	TRBJ2-2	TRBD2	few	ASSYSSGGNTGELF
TRBV12-3/TRBV12-4	TRBJ2-7	-	-	ASSGLDGYEQY
TRBV2	TRBJ2-1	-	-	ASRGYNEQF
TRBV4-3	TRBJ1-1	-	-	ASSQEYMNTEAF
TRBV15	TRBJ2-7	TRBD1	-	ATTPGQGDEQY
TRBV28	TRBJ2-1	-	many	ASSIFNGRDNEQF
TRBV11-2	TRBJ2-1	TRBD2	-	ASSLSVAGHEQF
TRBV15	TRBJ1-5	-	-	ATSRQGSNQLQH
TRBV11-1	TRBJ1-2	-	-	ASSLGQGLYGYT
TRBV19	TRBJ1-5	-	-	ASSIGAGRRPQH
TRBV20-1	TRBJ2-3	TRBD1	-	SARVGTASTDTQY
TRBV27	TRBJ2-2	-	-	ASSPRGPGELF
TRBV20-1	TRBJ2-7	-	-	SALTLGSYEQY
TRBV2	TRBJ1-6	TRBD1	-	ASSPPGQGGSPLH
TRBV6-1	TRBJ2-7	TRBD1	few	ASRDTGGSYEQY
TRBV19	TRBJ1-5	TRBD1	medium-sized	ASSTGQDVAQPQH
TRBV9	TRBJ2-3	-	-	ASSSRASDTQY
TRBV6-5	TRBJ1-1	TRBD1	-	ASSWPGGEAF
TRBV29-1	TRBJ2-1	-	-	SVAIGGSYNEQF
TRBV7-9	TRBJ1-3	-	many	ASNPGGDGNTIY
TRBV25-1	TRBJ2-1	TRBD2	-	ASSEAGGSYNEQF
TRBV11-2	TRBJ2-1	TRBD1	many	ASSLLRGTGVCNEQF
TRBV5-1	TRBJ1-1	TRBD1	-	ASSLADRRNTEAF
TRBV29-1	TRBJ2-3	-	-	SVRSGAGTDTQY
TRBV2	TRBJ1-2	-	-	ASSLPETGGYT
TRBV29-1	TRBJ1-1	-	-	SLGSTEAF
TRBV29-1	TRBJ2-7	-	-	SVEGVSSYEQY
TRBV3-1	TRBJ1-1	-	many	ASRLGANTEAF